Below, one TCR beta chain is given with its context. Antigen specificity is unknown. The authors ran a second PCR of roughly 7 to 11 cycles using a sample-barcoded 5' primer and a J-beta primer mix. TCRdb reprocessed the 5' RACE reads with MiXCR, giving one entry per CDR3 protein. Of roughly 1,300,000 distinct CDR3 sequences in the sample, roughly 59% were seen once. The sample originates from a study of blood T cells in healthy people across ages. General study points: Donor CMV status, an unknown factor, possibly confounded changes in expanded clonotypes. Without sorted subsets, naive and antigen-experienced compartments could not be conclusively compared. In older individuals, TCR beta diversity per million T cells was lower, falling roughly linearly with age.

Extraction of total RNA produced a minimum of 5.5 micrograms from each sample. This CDR3 has 14 residues. J gave up 1 base and V 7 bases, and 4 bases lay outside the gene matches. The sequenced sample consisted of blood. The origin of this receptor is a young man in good health. The chain combines TRBV12-3 or TRBV12-4 with TRBJ1-1; TRBD1 matches 9 bases. DNA of the CDR3: TGTGCCAGCACCAAGACAGGGGGGAACACTGAAGCTTTCTTT. Translating gives CASTKTGGNTEAFF.